The T cell receptor (beta chain) under discussion was sequenced for a study of T-cell reconstitution after alpha-beta-depleted transplantation in children. Unique molecular identifiers featured in how the TCRbeta library was prepared. TCRdb itself ran the PCR reads through MiXCR, one entry per CDR3 protein. Counted here are around 18,000 distinct CDR3 sequences, just over 5% occurring once; the ten biggest clones make up about 7%. Ten or more counts support this clonotype. Its target is not known. CDR3 length: 12 residues. V was shortened by 8 bases and J by 7 bases, with 14 bases between the two germline ends. Germline V gene lookup returns CDR1 MNHNY and CDR2 SVGAGI (reference sequence). Broader study findings: Recipient T cells and thymic progenitors that survived were the source of the high TCRbeta diversity seen at day 60 in some patients. The study reportedly traced alpha-beta T cells about two months after transplant to several hundred expanded graft clones.

The source was PBMCs, collected before TCRalphabeta/CD19-depleted stem cell transplant. The TCR was taken from a boy aged 5 to 17 with acute lymphoblastic leukemia, due to receive a stem cell transplant. The chain recombines TRBV6-6 with TRBJ1-2, with D perhaps matching TRBD1 (6 bases). CDR3 sequence reads: CASHTGKGGYTF. The CDR3 nucleotides are TGTGCCAGCCATACAGGGAAGGGTGGCTACACCTTC.